This TCR beta chain derives from a study of blood T cell repertoires in COVID-19. V dropped 1 base and J dropped 1 base, with 9 bases sitting between them. The germline CDR1 and CDR2 sequences are KGHSH and LQKENI. This CDR3 has 15 amino acids. The protocol was immunoSEQ multiplex PCR, while the TCRdb copy is restricted to in-frame clones and leaves out a portion. The table records roughly 150,000 clones, 75% to 90% of them present only once. The rearrangement joins TRBV18 to TRBJ2-3; a possible D gene is TRBD2 (6 bases). The clonotype originates from a young man with COVID-19, enrolled during active disease. Source material: peripheral blood. The CDR3 region is CASSPRGEGTDTQYF. The DNA for the CDR3 is TGTGCCAGCTCACCACGCGGGGAGGGCACAGATACGCAGTATTTT.